The 26 T cell receptor beta chains below were found in one sample sequenced in a study of T-cell reconstitution after alpha-beta-depleted transplantation in children. Unique molecular identifiers were used in preparing the TCRbeta library. MiXCR was run by TCRdb on the PCR reads, yielding one entry per CDR3 protein. The sample lists 200,000 to 250,000 distinct CDR3 sequences, approximately 12% seen once, with around 2.5% in the top ten. Source: PBMCs from the stem cell graft donor, taken from the stem cell graft. The receptors derive from a human donor who donated a stem cell graft to a child with acute lymphoblastic leukemia.

The rearrangement links TRBV23-1 to TRBJ2-2; 7 positions agree with TRBD1. TRBV23-1 is marked as an open reading frame, function uncertain. Germline trimming cut 3 bases from V and 1 base from J; bases unmatched to any gene: 5. CDR3 length equals 16 residues. The CDR3 DNA sequence: TGCGCCAGCAGTCACTCTAGGACAGGGAACACCGGGGAGCTGTTTTTT. Translating gives CASSHSRTGNTGELFF.

This clonotype was picked up many times. The chain recombines TRBV5-4 with TRBJ2-7; 11 bases are a match to TRBD1. V shed 4 bases and J 3 bases; nucleotides not matched to a gene: 9. This CDR3 is built from 16 residues. The germline V gene encodes CDR1 SGHNT and CDR2 YYREEE (reference sequence). The CDR3 loop reads CASSPPPGQGDYEQYF. For the CDR3, the DNA is TGTGCCAGCAGCCCGCCCCCGGGACAGGGGGACTACGAGCAGTACTTC.

This clonotype was counted many times. The chain is built from TRBV7-2 and TRBJ2-1, with 9 bases fitting TRBD2. V gave up 3 bases and J gave up 4 bases; unmatched junction bases: 4. CDR3 length: 15 residues. Looked up from germline, CDR1 is SGHTA and CDR2 is FQGNSA. The CDR3 loop is CASSFTSGPYNEQFF. CDR3 nucleotide sequence: TGTGCCAGCAGCTTCACTAGCGGGCCTTACAATGAGCAGTTCTTC.

This clonotype was observed at least ten times. V usage is TRBV2 and J usage is TRBJ1-1, with D tentatively TRBD1 (5 bases). Germline V gene sequence: CDR1 SNHLY, CDR2 FYNNEI. The CDR3 sequence is 15 residues long. Trimming left V 7 bases short and J 4 bases short, with 19 bases between. CDR3 region: CASTLLRTGGTEAFF. The CDR3 DNA reads as TGTGCCAGCACCCTCCTTCGGACCGGGGGCACTGAAGCTTTCTTT.

This clonotype showed up many times. The chain carries TRBV6-4 and TRBJ1-1, with D maybe TRBD1 (6 bases). The CDR3 has 14 residues. The V gene lost 6 bases and the J gene lost 1 base, with 12 bases spanning the gap. Germline loops: CDR1 MRHNA, CDR2 SNTAGT. CDR3 protein: CASRQDRQNTEAFF. The CDR3 nucleotides are TGTGCCAGCAGACAGGACAGACAGAACACTGAAGCTTTCTTT.

In its sample, this clonotype was seen many times. The chain is built from TRBV29-1 and TRBJ2-7; possibly TRBD1 or TRBD2 for D (5 bases each). This CDR3 has 13 residues. Germline V gene data show CDR1 as SQVTM and CDR2 as ANQGSEA. The V and J ends lost 7 bases and 0 bases respectively, with 13 bases between them. The CDR3, as DNA: TGCAGCGCCCGGGACCGAAGCTCCTACGAGCAGTACTTC. This encodes CSARDRSSYEQYF.

This clonotype was seen many times. V usage is TRBV20-1 and J usage is TRBJ2-7; no reliable D call. Trimming took off 3 bases at V and 2 bases at J, with 11 bases between the two ends. Germline CDR1 and CDR2: DFQATT and SNEGSKA (reference sequence). CDR3 size: 13 residues. The DNA of the CDR3 is TGCAGTGCTAGTATCTCAACACCCTACGAGCAGTACTTC. It specifies CSASISTPYEQYF.

The table lists this clonotype with many counts. The chain employs TRBV29-1 and TRBJ2-1, with 10 bases fitting TRBD2. Germline V CDR1 and CDR2: SQVTM, ANQGSEA. The CDR3 extends over 16 amino acids. V lost 1 base to trimming and J lost 3 bases; unmatched junction nucleotides: 6. CDR3 coding DNA: TGCAGCGTTGAAGGGCTAGCGGGGGTTCTCTACAATGAGCAGTTCTTC. Amino acids: CSVEGLAGVLYNEQFF.

The chain has TRBV4-3 and TRBJ2-2, with D possibly TRBD1 on 9 matching bases. Trimming shortened V by 4 bases and J by 1 base, and 19 bases separated the two germline ends. Germline CDR1 LGHNA, CDR2 YSLEER. CDR3 length equals 18 residues. CDR3 DNA sequence: TGCGCCAGCAGCCTCGGGGGGGGACAGGGTTGGAACACCGGGGAGCTGTTTTTT. Amino acid sequence: CASSLGGGQGWNTGELFF.

This clonotype was seen more than once but under ten times. The chain joins TRBV7-9 to TRBJ2-1; 9 bases fit TRBD2. The germline CDR1 and CDR2 sequences are SEHNR and FQNEAQ (reference sequence). The CDR3 sequence is 14 residues long. J gave up 3 bases and V 10 bases, and 7 bases lay outside the gene matches. The CDR3 nucleotides read TGTGCCACCTCCCGCGGGGGGGGCTACAATGAGCAGTTCTTC. Residues: CATSRGGGYNEQFF.

This clonotype was detected many times. This sequence joins TRBV7-2 and TRBJ1-5; D is perhaps TRBD1 (6 bases). The CDR3 runs 14 residues. V lost 1 base to trimming and J lost 6 bases, with 10 bases between them. Looked up from germline, CDR1 is SGHTA and CDR2 is FQGNSA. The CDR3 DNA follows: TGTGCCAGCAGCTTAGACAGGGCGGCTCAGCCCCAGCATTTT. Translated, it gives CASSLDRAAQPQHF.

This rearrangement joins TRBV7-6 to TRBJ2-1; TRBD2 agrees at 7 bases. In germline, CDR1 is SGHVS, CDR2 FNYEAQ. Trimming at V came to 8 bases and at J to 9 bases, leaving 10 bases not matched to a gene. This CDR3 comprises 13 residues. The CDR3 coding sequence is TGTGCCAGCTCCCTTGGGACTATGAGTGAGCAGTTCTTC. Its protein product is CASSLGTMSEQFF.

This clonotype showed up many times. The V gene is TRBV11-2, the J gene TRBJ1-2; maybe TRBD1 (5 bases). Between the trimmed V and J ends, which lost 6 bases and 2 bases, there was a span of 31 bases. Per the germline V gene, CDR1 is SGHAT and CDR2 is FQNNGV. This CDR3 has 20 amino acids. CDR3 protein: CASSNLPGYGQGLANYGYTF. The CDR3 region has the DNA TGTGCCAGCAGTAACCTACCTGGCTATGGCCAGGGCTTGGCGAACTATGGCTACACCTTC.

Ten or more counts support this clonotype. V usage is TRBV27 and J usage is TRBJ2-7; D not resolved. The CDR3 is 15 residues long. Trimming cost V 3 bases and J 0 bases, with 12 bases left between them. Germline V gives CDR1 MNHEY, CDR2 SMNVEV (reference sequence). The CDR3 reads CASSFGPNPSYEQYF. Written as DNA, the CDR3 is TGTGCCAGCAGTTTTGGACCGAACCCCTCCTACGAGCAGTACTTC.

This clonotype appeared many times. This chain links TRBV5-5 with TRBJ2-5; D is uncertain. V lost 0 bases and J 1 base, leaving 10 bases between the germline ends. In germline, CDR1 is SGHKS, CDR2 YYEKEE (reference sequence). This CDR3 contains 15 residues. CDR3 protein: CASSLAAWVQETQYF. The CDR3 nucleotides are TGTGCCAGCAGCTTGGCCGCGTGGGTCCAAGAGACCCAGTACTTC.

A few counts support this clonotype. The chain combines TRBV25-1 with TRBJ2-2; 8 positions match TRBD1. Trimming removed 4 bases from V and 4 bases from J; junction bases left unmatched: 5. The CDR3 is made up of 15 amino acids. Germline assignment: CDR1 MGHDK and CDR2 SYGVNS. CDR3 in amino acids: CASSAATGVTGELFF. For the CDR3, the DNA is TGTGCCAGCAGTGCCGCGACAGGGGTCACCGGGGAGCTGTTTTTT.

This clonotype has ten or more counts. This chain links TRBV20-1 with TRBJ2-7, with TRBD1 as a possible D gene (6 bases). Germline-derived CDR1 and CDR2 are DFQATT and SNEGSKA (reference sequence). V dropped 1 base and J dropped 3 bases, with 10 bases sitting between them. This CDR3 region has 13 residues. DNA for the CDR3: TGCAGTGCTAGAGGGGGACATGACTACGAGCAGTACTTC. This sequence encodes CSARGGHDYEQYF.

This clonotype was observed many times. The chain has TRBV5-1 and TRBJ2-1; 12 bases are a match to TRBD1. The CDR3 has 15 residues. From germline, CDR1 is SGHRS and CDR2 YFSETQ. The V segment lost 0 bases and the J segment 14 bases; nucleotides outside the gene matches: 9. The CDR3 DNA sequence: TGCGCCAGCAGCTTGGGAACGGGACAGGGGGCTGACAAGTTCTTC. Its translation: CASSLGTGQGADKFF.

This clonotype was counted at least ten times. The chain recombines TRBV20-1 with TRBJ2-2; unclear D gene. The CDR3 runs to 13 residues. Germline loops: CDR1 DFQATT, CDR2 SNEGSKA (reference sequence). The V end was cut by 5 bases, the J end by 7 bases, with 14 bases between. The CDR3 DNA follows: TGCAGTGCTCAGGCCGGAGCGAACGGGGAGCTGTTTTTT. This encodes CSAQAGANGELFF.

This clonotype occurred many times. This chain links TRBV7-2 with TRBJ2-5; the match to TRBD2 covers 7 bases. V was clipped by 5 bases and J by 5 bases; unmatched bases: 11. The germline CDR1 and CDR2 sequences are SGHTA and FQGNSA. The CDR3 loop spans 15 amino acids. The CDR3 reads CASSAAAGVWETQYF. CDR3 DNA: TGTGCCAGCAGCGCCGCTGCGGGAGTTTGGGAGACCCAGTACTTC.

This clonotype was observed a handful of times. This chain joins TRBV5-5 and TRBJ1-2; D ambiguous. V was clipped by 2 bases and J by 4 bases, with 9 bases between them. The length of the CDR3 is 13 residues. Germline CDR1 and CDR2: SGHKS and YYEKEE (reference sequence). CDR3 region: CASSFIEGYGYTF. The CDR3 nucleotides read TGTGCCAGCAGCTTTATTGAAGGCTATGGCTACACCTTC.

This clonotype was counted at least ten times. V gene TRBV10-3 combines with J gene TRBJ2-7, with a tentative D call TRBD2 (5 bases). The CDR3 consists of 15 residues. CDR1 and CDR2 from the germline V gene are ENHRY and SYGVKD. The V and J ends lost 2 bases and 2 bases respectively, with 13 bases between them. The CDR3 region has the DNA TGTGCCATCAGTGAGGGCCGGGATGCCCCCTACGAGCAGTACTTC. It translates to CAISEGRDAPYEQYF.

This clonotype was counted many times. The chain has TRBV5-6 and TRBJ2-1, with D tentatively TRBD2 (6 bases). V gave up 2 bases and J gave up 9 bases, with 15 bases separating them. CDR1 and CDR2 from the germline V gene are SGHDT and YYEEEE. CDR3 size: 14 residues. This CDR3 reads CASSLGRLELEQFF. CDR3 DNA sequence: TGTGCCAGCAGCTTAGGGAGACTAGAGCTTGAGCAGTTCTTC.

In DNA form, the CDR3 reads TGTGCCAGCAGCTTGGGAACAGGTGCCGGGGAGCTGTTTTTT. Encoded protein: CASSLGTGAGELFF. The rearrangement uses TRBV5-4 and TRBJ2-2; D is perhaps TRBD1 (5 bases). The CDR3 is 14 residues long. Deletions cut 0 bases from V and 6 bases from J, with 9 bases between. Germline V lookup: CDR1 SGHNT, CDR2 YYREEE (reference sequence).

This clonotype occurred many times. The chain combines TRBV28 with TRBJ1-6; D remains unclear. Germline V gene lookup returns CDR1 MDHEN and CDR2 SYDVKM. The CDR3 is 14 amino acids. Trimming stripped 5 bases from V and 7 bases from J, with 12 bases between. The CDR3 DNA reads as TGTGCCAGCAGTCGCGTATCGCTAAATTCACCCCTCCACTTT. This gives the protein CASSRVSLNSPLHF.

A few counts support this clonotype. V usage is TRBV5-4 and J usage is TRBJ1-4; D not certain. V lost 0 bases, J lost 8 bases, and 17 bases lay in between. The CDR3 is 16 amino acids. The germline V gene has CDR1 SGHNT and CDR2 YYREEE (reference sequence). As DNA, the CDR3 is TGTGCCAGCAGCTTGGACGGTCACAAGGCCGGCGAAAAACTGTTTTTT. Amino acids: CASSLDGHKAGEKLFF.